The 23 T cell receptor beta chains in this list originate from one sample, sequenced in a study of T cell repertoires in cytomegalovirus infection. TCRdb re-called the reads with MiXCR, one entry per CDR3 protein. Of fewer than 700,000 distinct CDR3 sequences in the sample, approximately 24% are singletons; the top ten hold roughly 8%. The sample consisted of CD8+ T cells from PBMCs. All receptors derive from a human donor in good health (CMV status not recorded). Some clones in this sample may be carry-over from other donors' samples.

On this clonotype itself: A much larger clone differs by one base, so this may be a read error. The V and J genes are TRBV6-5 and TRBJ2-2; D not resolved. Germline assignment: CDR1 MNHEY and CDR2 SVGAGI. The CDR3 loop spans 15 amino acids. The chain's CDR3 is CGSSLGSLNTGELFF. The CDR3 nucleotides are TGTGGCAGCAGTTTAGGTAGCCTTAACACCGGGGAGCTGTTTTTT.

About this clonotype itself: A read error may be the cause here, since a much bigger clone is one base away. The chain employs TRBV7-3 and TRBJ2-2; TRBD2 matches 12 bases. V was clipped by 4 bases and J by 1 base; unmatched bases: 13. The CDR3 has 20 residues. Germline CDR1 SGHTA, CDR2 FQGTGA. The CDR3 sequence: CASSSTTLAGGHENTGELFF. As DNA, the CDR3 is TGTGCCAGCAGCTCAACGACGCTAGCGGGGGGGCATGAGAACACCGGGGAGCTGTTTTTT.

This clonotype showed up just a few times. V usage is TRBV6-2 or TRBV6-3 and J usage is TRBJ1-2; D gene unclear. Germline loops: CDR1 MNHEY, CDR2 SVGEGT. The V gene lost 0 bases and the J gene lost 2 bases, with 10 bases spanning the gap. The CDR3 sequence is 15 residues long. The CDR3 spells CASSYSPGENYGYTF. In DNA, the CDR3 is TGTGCCAGCAGTTACTCTCCTGGAGAAAACTATGGCTACACCTTC.

The chain joins TRBV12-5 to TRBJ2-1; D call uncertain. The V and J ends lost 7 bases and 10 bases respectively, with 11 bases between them. The germline CDR1 and CDR2 sequences are LGHNT and FRNRAP. The CDR3 totals 11 residues. CDR3: CASAVDGEQFF. The CDR3 DNA sequence: TGTGCTAGTGCCGTCGACGGGGAGCAGTTCTTC.

The chain couples TRBV5-5 to TRBJ2-3; D gene uncertain. This CDR3 has 17 amino acids. Per the germline V gene, CDR1 is SGHKS and CDR2 is YYEKEE (reference sequence). V was clipped by 0 bases and J by 0 bases, with 14 bases between them. CDR3 coding DNA: TGTGCCAGCAGCTTGGAGGTACCGTCTAGTAGCACAGATACGCAGTATTTT. Translation: CASSLEVPSSSTDTQYF.

This clonotype has just a few counts. The chain uses TRBV7-9 and TRBJ1-2; a weak D match, TRBD1 (5 bases). Trimming left V 2 bases short and J 3 bases short, with 19 bases between. CDR3 size: 17 residues. CDR1 and CDR2 from the germline V gene are SEHNR and FQNEAQ (reference sequence). The CDR3 sequence is CASSLRDLNMIYYGYTF. The CDR3, as DNA: TGTGCCAGCAGCTTAAGGGACCTAAACATGATATACTATGGCTACACCTTC.

This clonotype was counted only a few times. The rearrangement uses TRBV4-1 and TRBJ2-7; 7 nucleotides align to TRBD2. The CDR3 covers 14 residues. Germline loops: CDR1 MGHRA, CDR2 YSYEKL. The V and J ends lost 4 bases and 3 bases, in that order; junction bases with no gene match: 6. The CDR3 protein is CASSPRERGYEQYF. The CDR3 DNA reads as TGCGCCAGCAGCCCCCGAGAGCGGGGCTACGAGCAGTACTTC.

This clonotype turned up a few times. The chain recombines TRBV24-1 with TRBJ2-1; D not resolved. This CDR3 has 12 residues. Germline-derived CDR1 and CDR2 are KGHDR and SFDVKD. The germline V and J ends were trimmed by 5 bases and 7 bases, with 8 bases remaining between them. CDR3 DNA: TGTGCCACCAGTGTGGCAGGAAATGAGCAGTTCTTC. Protein product: CATSVAGNEQFF.

The gene calls are TRBV6-2 or TRBV6-3 and TRBJ2-1; D is undetermined. V was clipped by 2 bases and J by 4 bases, with 6 bases between them. The CDR3 length is 13 residues. Germline V CDR1 and CDR2: MNHEY, SVGEGT. CDR3 amino acids: CASSYDFYNEQFF. CDR3 bases: TGTGCCAGCAGTTACGACTTTTACAATGAGCAGTTCTTC.

The rearrangement uses TRBV6-5 and TRBJ1-6; 7 bases align to TRBD1. CDR1 and CDR2 (germline): MNHEY, SVGAGI. This CDR3 has 15 residues. V was pared by 4 bases and J by 5 bases, with 5 bases of the junction left unmatched. CDR3 sequence reads: CASSFTGTDNSPLHF. CDR3 DNA: TGTGCCAGCAGTTTCACCGGGACAGATAATTCACCCCTCCACTTT.

The chain uses TRBV6-5 and TRBJ2-1; 8 bases line up with TRBD2. Unmatched junction bases numbered 12, after V lost 5 bases and J lost 9 bases. The CDR3 covers 15 residues. In germline, CDR1 is MNHEY, CDR2 SVGAGI. This CDR3 reads CASSQNTGGPVEQFF. In DNA form, the CDR3 reads TGTGCCAGCAGTCAAAATACGGGGGGGCCGGTTGAGCAGTTCTTC.

In its sample, this clonotype was seen many times. The V and J genes are TRBV28 and TRBJ2-1, with TRBD1 identical over 7 bases. J gave up 3 bases and V 5 bases, and 13 bases lay outside the gene matches. The CDR3 is made up of 17 amino acids. Germline loops: CDR1 MDHEN, CDR2 SYDVKM. CDR3: CASSPATRTGGYNEQFF. CDR3 nucleotide sequence: TGTGCCAGCAGTCCTGCCACCCGGACAGGAGGCTACAATGAGCAGTTCTTC.

This clonotype was observed many times. V and J are TRBV6-1 and TRBJ2-2; 8 bases are a match to TRBD2. V lost 5 bases and J lost 0; bases outside the gene matches: 2. Germline-derived CDR1 and CDR2 are MNHNS and SASEGT. This CDR3 comprises 15 residues. In DNA form, the CDR3 reads TGTGCCAGCAGTTTGGGACTAGCGAACACCGGGGAGCTGTTTTTT. Translation: CASSLGLANTGELFF.

This clonotype has just a few counts. The J gene is TRBJ2-5, the V gene TRBV7-9; the match to TRBD1 covers 9 bases. This CDR3 contains 13 residues. V was clipped by 5 bases and J by 5 bases; unmatched bases: 3. The germline CDR1 and CDR2 sequences are SEHNR and FQNEAQ (reference sequence). DNA for the CDR3: TGTGCCAGCAGCACGGACAGGGGCGAGACCCAGTACTTC. This translates into CASSTDRGETQYF.

This clonotype was detected only a few times. The chain employs TRBV20-1 and TRBJ2-1; 7 positions agree with TRBD2. Losses at the gene ends were 2 bases for V and 2 bases for J; bases not matched to a gene: 9. The CDR3 length is 16 residues. Germline CDR1 is DFQATT and CDR2 is SNEGSKA (reference sequence). This CDR3 is CSARSPGRGAYNEQFF. The CDR3 DNA reads as TGCAGTGCTAGATCTCCCGGTCGGGGGGCCTACAATGAGCAGTTCTTC.

There are many counts of this clonotype. The genes are TRBV12-5 and TRBJ2-5; tentative D call: TRBD1 (5 bases). V was cut by 3 bases and J by 4 bases, with 15 bases left in between. CDR3 length: 15 amino acids. Looked up from germline, CDR1 is LGHNT and CDR2 is FRNRAP. In nucleotides, the CDR3 is TGTGCTAGTGGTTTCCACCCAGGGAACCCAGAGACCCAGTACTTC. It is translated as CASGFHPGNPETQYF.

Only a few counts were recorded for this clonotype. The chain couples TRBV27 to TRBJ1-2; no reliable D call. CDR3 length: 12 residues. The V and J ends lost 1 base and 6 bases respectively, with 6 bases between them. Germline assignment: CDR1 MNHEY and CDR2 SMNVEV (reference sequence). In nucleotides, the CDR3 is TGTGCCAGCAGTTTATACGGAGATGGCTACACCTTC. This encodes CASSLYGDGYTF.

The V gene is TRBV6-4, the J gene TRBJ2-1; D is perhaps TRBD1 (6 bases). V was trimmed by 6 bases and J by 8 bases, leaving 17 bases between them. The CDR3 totals 14 residues. The germline V gene encodes CDR1 MRHNA and CDR2 SNTAGT. The CDR3, as DNA: TGTGCCAGCAGAAGACAGGAATCGGTGGATGAGCAGTTCTTC. As protein: CASRRQESVDEQFF.

On this clonotype itself: A read error may account for a junction end that differs from germline. V and J are TRBV7-4 and TRBJ2-6; D not certain. CDR1 and CDR2 from the germline V gene are SGHVT and SQSDAQ. This CDR3 has 14 residues. The CDR3 sequence: CASRHSSGTNVLTF. DNA of the CDR3: TGTGCCAGCAGACATAGCTCTGGGACCAACGTCCTGACTTTC.

This clonotype was found a few times. V usage is TRBV7-6 and J usage is TRBJ2-3, with unresolved D. Trimming shortened V by 2 bases and J by 2 bases, and 11 bases separated the two germline ends. The V gene's germline CDR1 is SGHVS and CDR2 FNYEAQ. CDR3 size: 15 residues. The CDR3 DNA follows: TGTGCCAGCAGCTTAAACTACTTCGACACAGATACGCAGTATTTT. Translated: CASSLNYFDTDTQYF.

This clonotype was seen many times. The chain employs TRBV7-9 and TRBJ1-5; no definite D call. CDR1 is SEHNR and CDR2 is FQNEAQ in the germline V gene (reference sequence). V was clipped by 4 bases and J by 7 bases, with 8 bases between them. CDR3 length equals 12 residues. The CDR3 loop reads CASSWNNQPQHF. CDR3 in DNA: TGTGCCAGCAGCTGGAATAACCAGCCCCAGCATTTT.

About this clonotype: Possible read error: a much larger clone is one base away. The CDR3 DNA sequence: TGTGCCAGCGGTTACTCGATAGCAGGGGTTAGCACAGATACGCAGTATTTT. Amino acids: CASGYSIAGVSTDTQYF. The chain uses TRBV6-8 and TRBJ2-3, with a weak D call TRBD1 (6 bases). The CDR3 covers 17 residues. Germline CDR1 is MNHGY and CDR2 is SAAAGT.

V is TRBV2 and J is TRBJ1-4, with D tentatively TRBD1 (5 bases). Trimming pared 3 bases from V and 0 bases from J, leaving 14 bases between. The germline V gene has CDR1 SNHLY and CDR2 FYNNEI. The CDR3 runs to 17 residues. This chain's CDR3 is CASSDRVPRSTNEKLFF. The CDR3 coding sequence is TGTGCCAGCAGTGACAGGGTCCCACGTTCAACTAATGAAAAACTGTTTTTT.